A selection of T cell receptor beta chains follows, all from one sample in a study of beta chain features in type 1 diabetes. Sequencing was performed with immunoSEQ multiplex PCR; in TCRdb, only in-frame clones are kept and a portion is missing. This sample carries 350,000 to 400,000 clones, 10% to 15% of them seen once, and the ten largest clones take around 0.0099%. Sample: naive CD4+ T cells from blood. The receptors were sampled from a woman under 30 with type 1 diabetes. Each CDR3 is given with its conserved first and last residue. The D gene is left open where the match is weak. Only part of the rows carry a size: once, few, many, or a class if the clone is expanded.

D	J	size	V	DNA	CDR3
NA	TRBJ2-1	few	TRBV28	TGTGCCAGCAGTTCCAGGGATGAGCAGTTCTTC	CASSSRDEQFF
NA	TRBJ1-1	NA	TRBV18	TGTGCCAGCTCACTTACAGGCGACACTGAAGCTTTCTTT	CASSLTGDTEAFF
NA	TRBJ1-2	NA	TRBV5-1	TGCGCCAGCAGAGTCGCGACAGGTTTGAGCTACACCTTC	CASRVATGLSYTF
NA	TRBJ2-7	NA	TRBV9	TGTGCCAGCAGCGTAGAGAGCGTTTCCTACGAGCAGTACTTC	CASSVESVSYEQYF
NA	TRBJ2-7	few	TRBV7-9	TGTGCCAGCAGCTTCGCCAAAGCGGCCTCCTACGAGCAGTACTTC	CASSFAKAASYEQYF
TRBD1	TRBJ2-7	NA	TRBV18	TGTGCCAGCTCACCCGGGACAGGGGGGGTCTACGAGCAGTACTTC	CASSPGTGGVYEQYF
TRBD2	TRBJ2-1	NA	TRBV11-3	TGTGCCAGCCGGGGGTTAGCGGGAGGTTATGAGCAGTTCTTC	CASRGLAGGYEQFF
NA	TRBJ1-1	NA	TRBV20-1	TGCAGTGCTAAAGGAGTCTTAGAAGCTTTCTTT	CSAKGVLEAFF
TRBD1	TRBJ1-1	few	TRBV16	TGTGCCAGCAGCCAGACAGGGCAAGCTGAAGCTTTCTTT	CASSQTGQAEAFF
TRBD1	TRBJ1-2	NA	TRBV19	TGTGCCAGTAGTCGACAGGGGGCTGACTATGGCTACACCTTC	CASSRQGADYGYTF
NA	TRBJ1-5	NA	TRBV18	TGTGCCAGCTCTCTCGTACAGGGAGAGGGCAATCAGCCCCAGCATTTT	CASSLVQGEGNQPQHF
TRBD2	TRBJ2-7	NA	TRBV5-4	TGTGCCAGCAGCTTCCCGGGAGGAAGGTACGAGCAGTACTTC	CASSFPGGRYEQYF
TRBD1	TRBJ1-4	few	TRBV7-2	TGTGCCAGCAGCTTAGTGAATGGACAGGGTGCAAAACTGTTTTTT	CASSLVNGQGAKLFF
NA	TRBJ2-3	NA	TRBV29-1	TGCAGCGTGGGGAACAGGGCGCGCACAGATACGCAGTATTTT	CSVGNRARTDTQYF
NA	TRBJ1-4	NA	TRBV15	TGTGCCACCAGCAGAGATTCGAAGGGGCGGGAAAAACTGTTTTTT	CATSRDSKGREKLFF
NA	TRBJ1-1	few	TRBV10-3	TGTGCCACCCGGGGAGGTGACACTGAAGCTTTCTTT	CATRGGDTEAFF
TRBD2	TRBJ2-1	NA	TRBV11-2	TGTGCCAGCAGCCGAAGACTAGCGGTGAGCTCCTACAATGAGCAGTTCTTC	CASSRRLAVSSYNEQFF
NA	TRBJ1-2	NA	TRBV28	TGTGCCAGCAGGACAGCTAACTATGGCTACACCTTC	CASRTANYGYTF
NA	TRBJ2-2	few	TRBV5-1	TGCGCCAGCAGCAAAATACAGGGTTCCCCCGGGGAGCTGTTTTTT	CASSKIQGSPGELFF
NA	TRBJ1-1	NA	TRBV27	TGTGCCAGCAGTCTCACCCATCGGGTCGCGGAAGCTTTCTTT	CASSLTHRVAEAFF
NA	TRBJ2-6	few	TRBV11-2	TGTGCCAGCAGCGGCCACAGGGCTGGGGCCAACGTCCTGACTTTC	CASSGHRAGANVLTF
NA	TRBJ1-6	few	TRBV19	TGTGCCAGTAGTATAGGACTGCCGACGGCCTCCTATAATTCACCCCTCCACTTT	CASSIGLPTASYNSPLHF
NA	TRBJ2-1	NA	TRBV2	TGTGCCAGCAGTGAATTGGGGGGTCACAATGAGCAGTTCTTC	CASSELGGHNEQFF
TRBD1	TRBJ2-7	NA	TRBV19	TGTGCCAGTAGTATAGATCGACAGGGTTCCTACGAGCAGTACTTC	CASSIDRQGSYEQYF
NA	TRBJ2-5	few	TRBV6-5	TGTGCCAGCAGTTACCGCGGGGGCCTACAAGAGACCCAGTACTTC	CASSYRGGLQETQYF
TRBD1	TRBJ2-7	few	TRBV5-1	TGCGCCAGCAGGCCCACCGGACAGGCTTACTCCTACGAGCAGTACTTC	CASRPTGQAYSYEQYF
NA	TRBJ1-3	NA	TRBV9	TGTGCCAGCAGCGTAGCGGTCGGGGATGGTGGAAACACCATATATTTT	CASSVAVGDGGNTIYF
NA	TRBJ1-1	few	TRBV29-1	TGCAGCGTTGAAACGGCCCTGACAGCGCAAGCTTTCTTT	CSVETALTAQAFF
NA	TRBJ2-5	NA	TRBV5-6	TGTGCCAGCAGCTTAAGGGGTTACGGCCAAGAGACCCAGTACTTC	CASSLRGYGQETQYF
NA	TRBJ2-7	few	TRBV9	TGTGCCAGCAGCGTAGAACAGACCCCCTACGAGCAGTACTTC	CASSVEQTPYEQYF
NA	TRBJ2-7	NA	TRBV9	TGTGCCAGCAGCGTAGGACAGGACAGTTACTACGAGCAGTACTTC	CASSVGQDSYYEQYF
TRBD1	TRBJ2-7	NA	TRBV18	TGTGCCAGCTCCGAGACAGGGAAGACCTACGAGCAGTACTTC	CASSETGKTYEQYF
NA	TRBJ1-6	NA	TRBV5-1	TGCGCCAGCAGCTTGTCAGAGGCGCGTCTTTCACCCCTCCACTTT	CASSLSEARLSPLHF
TRBD2	TRBJ2-5	few	TRBV5-1	TGCGCCAGCAGCTTGGCGAGCGGGGGGGCCGTAGAGACCCAGTACTTC	CASSLASGGAVETQYF
NA	TRBJ2-7	few	TRBV30	TGTGCCTGGAGTGCTACCACCTACGAGCAGTACTTC	CAWSATTYEQYF
NA	TRBJ1-1	NA	TRBV29-1	TGCAGCGGGGGCCGTAATGAAGCTTTCTTT	CSGGRNEAFF
TRBD2	TRBJ2-7	NA	TRBV29-1	TGCAGCGTTGATGTTAGCGGGAAGACCTACGAGCAGTACTTC	CSVDVSGKTYEQYF
TRBD1	TRBJ2-3	few	TRBV7-3	TGTGCCAGCAGCACCCGACAGGGTGGAGATACGCAGTATTTT	CASSTRQGGDTQYF
TRBD1	TRBJ2-7	few	TRBV25-1	TGTGCCAGCAGTGGGGGACAGGAGACCTTCTACGAGCAGTACTTC	CASSGGQETFYEQYF
TRBD2	TRBJ2-7	few	TRBV4-1	TGCGCCATCCTTACCGGGACTAGCAACCACGAGCAGTACTTC	CAILTGTSNHEQYF
NA	TRBJ1-4	few	TRBV5-1	TGCGCCAGCAGCTTGGGACAGTTTAATGAAAAACTGTTTTTT	CASSLGQFNEKLFF
NA	TRBJ2-3	few	TRBV7-2	TGTGCCAGCAGCCCGCCCGGACTGACAGATACGCAGTATTTT	CASSPPGLTDTQYF